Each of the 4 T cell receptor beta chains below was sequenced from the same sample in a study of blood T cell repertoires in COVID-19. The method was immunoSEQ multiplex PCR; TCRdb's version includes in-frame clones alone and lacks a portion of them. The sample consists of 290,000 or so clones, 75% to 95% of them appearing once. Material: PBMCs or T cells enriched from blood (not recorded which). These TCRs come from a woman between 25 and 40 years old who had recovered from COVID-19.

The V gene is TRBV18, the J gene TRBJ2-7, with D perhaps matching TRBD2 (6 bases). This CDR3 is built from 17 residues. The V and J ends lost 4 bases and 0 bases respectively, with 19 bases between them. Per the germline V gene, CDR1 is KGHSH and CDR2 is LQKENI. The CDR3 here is CASSRATGTLSSYEQYF. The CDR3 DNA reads TGTGCCAGCTCACGGGCTACCGGGACTCTGAGCTCCTACGAGCAGTACTTC.

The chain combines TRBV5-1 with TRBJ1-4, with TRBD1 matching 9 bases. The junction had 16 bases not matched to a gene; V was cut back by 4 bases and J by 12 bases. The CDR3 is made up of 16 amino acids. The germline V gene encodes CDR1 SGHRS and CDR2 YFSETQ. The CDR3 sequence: CASSPGTGISFEELFF. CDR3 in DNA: TGCGCCAGCAGCCCCGGGACAGGGATCTCTTTCGAGGAACTGTTTTTT.

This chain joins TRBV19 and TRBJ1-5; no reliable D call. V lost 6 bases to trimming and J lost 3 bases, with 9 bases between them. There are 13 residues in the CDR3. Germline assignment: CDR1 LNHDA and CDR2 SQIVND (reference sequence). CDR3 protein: CASRWAINQPQHF. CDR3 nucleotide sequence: TGTGCCAGTAGGTGGGCGATCAATCAGCCCCAGCATTTT.

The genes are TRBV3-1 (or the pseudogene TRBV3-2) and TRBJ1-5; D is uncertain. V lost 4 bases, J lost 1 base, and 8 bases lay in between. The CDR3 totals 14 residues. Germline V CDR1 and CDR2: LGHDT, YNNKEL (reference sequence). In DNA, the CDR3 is TGTGCCAGCAGCCCCGGGAGGAGCAATCAGCCCCAGCATTTT. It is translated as CASSPGRSNQPQHF.